What follows are 8 T cell receptor beta chains derived from one specimen sequenced in a study of T cell repertoires in cytomegalovirus infection. TCRdb analysed the reads with MiXCR anew, one entry per CDR3 protein. Here the sample spans fewer than 550,000 distinct CDR3 sequences, 11% being singletons. The sequenced material came from PBMCs. Receptors were obtained from a human donor in good health (CMV status not recorded). Some clones in this sample may be carry-over from other donors' samples.

This clonotype was detected many times. The genes are TRBV7-2 and TRBJ2-1, with a tentative D call TRBD2 (5 bases). Germline lookup yields CDR1 SGHTA and CDR2 FQGNSA. Trimming cost V 1 base and J 10 bases, with 11 bases left between them. This CDR3 is built from 13 residues. For the CDR3, the DNA is TGTGCCAGCAGCTTAGTAATTCAGCGGGAGCAGTTCTTC. This sequence encodes CASSLVIQREQFF.

This clonotype appeared many times. The chain couples TRBV27 to TRBJ2-1; the D is unclear. Germline assignment: CDR1 MNHEY and CDR2 SMNVEV (reference sequence). The CDR3 has 12 residues. Here the CDR3 reads CATGRTYNEQFF. For the CDR3, the DNA is TGTGCGACCGGTCGAACATACAATGAGCAGTTCTTC.

This clonotype was detected ten times or more. This chain links TRBV5-5 with TRBJ1-1; 10 bases map to TRBD1. The CDR3 runs to 13 residues. Germline-derived CDR1 and CDR2 are SGHKS and YYEKEE (reference sequence). V was clipped by 0 bases and J by 7 bases; unmatched bases: 0. The CDR3 spells CASSLGDRGEAFF. The CDR3 DNA reads TGTGCCAGCAGCTTGGGGGACAGGGGTGAAGCTTTCTTT.

This clonotype was detected many times. The V gene is TRBV7-3, the J gene TRBJ2-2; 11 positions agree with TRBD1. This CDR3 comprises 16 residues. V lost 5 bases, J lost 5 bases, and 7 bases stayed unmatched. The germline CDR1 and CDR2 sequences are SGHTA and FQGTGA. CDR3 region: CASSHGGQGATGELFF. As DNA, the CDR3 is TGTGCCAGCAGCCATGGCGGACAGGGGGCGACCGGGGAGCTGTTTTTT.

This clonotype has only a few counts. This rearrangement joins TRBV6-4 to TRBJ2-2; D not resolved. The germline CDR1 and CDR2 sequences are MRHNA and SNTAGT. The CDR3 spans 12 residues. With 4 bases removed from V and 4 bases from J, the gap between germline ends came to 4 bases. The CDR3 sequence is CASSAFTGELFF. The CDR3 region has the DNA TGTGCCAGCAGTGCCTTCACCGGGGAGCTGTTTTTT.

This clonotype was seen repeatedly, ten times or more. The chain combines TRBV7-6 with TRBJ2-1; TRBD2 matches at 9 bases. The CDR3 is 17 residues long. Trimming at V came to 5 bases and at J to 3 bases, leaving 11 bases not matched to a gene. Germline values: CDR1 SGHVS, CDR2 FNYEAQ. In nucleotides, the CDR3 is TGTGCCAGCAGCCCTTCCTTACTAGCGGGCCGCTACAATGAGCAGTTCTTC. Translation: CASSPSLLAGRYNEQFF.

In its sample, this clonotype was seen many times. The rearrangement joins TRBV6-6 to TRBJ1-2; 10 nucleotides agree with TRBD1. The CDR3 has 15 amino acids. CDR1 and CDR2 from the germline V gene are MNHNY and SVGAGI (reference sequence). V was clipped by 3 bases and J by 8 bases; unmatched bases: 9. CDR3 coding DNA: TGTGCCAGCAGTTATGTGACAGGGGGCGCTTGGGGCTACACCTTC. This gives the protein CASSYVTGGAWGYTF.

The CDR3 DNA reads TGCAGTGCTTTCGACAGGGGGGGTAGGAATGAGCAGTTCTTC. Translating it yields CSAFDRGGRNEQFF. The chain combines TRBV20-1 with TRBJ2-1; 9 bases are shared with TRBD1. The CDR3 is 14 residues long. Germline V lookup: CDR1 DFQATT, CDR2 SNEGSKA (reference sequence). Trimming removed 5 bases from V and 7 bases from J; junction bases left unmatched: 9.